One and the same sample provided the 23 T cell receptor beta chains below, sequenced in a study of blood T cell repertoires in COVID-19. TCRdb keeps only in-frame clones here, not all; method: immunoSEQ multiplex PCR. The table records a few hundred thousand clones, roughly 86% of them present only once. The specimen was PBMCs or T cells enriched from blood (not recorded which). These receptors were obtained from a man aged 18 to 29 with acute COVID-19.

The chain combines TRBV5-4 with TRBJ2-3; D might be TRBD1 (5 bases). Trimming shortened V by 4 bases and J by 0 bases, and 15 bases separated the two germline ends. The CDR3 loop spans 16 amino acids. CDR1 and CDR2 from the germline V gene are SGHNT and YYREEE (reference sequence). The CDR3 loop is CASSHRVQGSTDTQYF. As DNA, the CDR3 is TGTGCCAGCAGCCACCGCGTCCAGGGTAGCACAGATACGCAGTATTTT.

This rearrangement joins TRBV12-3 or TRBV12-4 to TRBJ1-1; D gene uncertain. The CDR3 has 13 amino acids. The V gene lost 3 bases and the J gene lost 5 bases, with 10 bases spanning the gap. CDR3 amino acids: CASSFEGITEAFF. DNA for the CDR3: TGTGCCAGCAGTTTCGAGGGAATTACTGAAGCTTTCTTT.

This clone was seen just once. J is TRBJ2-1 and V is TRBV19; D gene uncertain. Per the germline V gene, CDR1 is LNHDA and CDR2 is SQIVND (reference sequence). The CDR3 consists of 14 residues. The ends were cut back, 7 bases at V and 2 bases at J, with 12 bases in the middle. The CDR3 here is CASNSGFPYNEQFF. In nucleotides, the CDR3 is TGTGCCAGTAATTCCGGGTTCCCCTACAATGAGCAGTTCTTC.

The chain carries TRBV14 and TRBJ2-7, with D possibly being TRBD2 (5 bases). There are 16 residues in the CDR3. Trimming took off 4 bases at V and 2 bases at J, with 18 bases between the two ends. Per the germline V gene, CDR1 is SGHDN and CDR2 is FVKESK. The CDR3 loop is CASSPLAEGSPYEQYF. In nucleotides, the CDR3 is TGTGCCAGCAGCCCCTTGGCCGAGGGCTCTCCCTACGAGCAGTACTTC.

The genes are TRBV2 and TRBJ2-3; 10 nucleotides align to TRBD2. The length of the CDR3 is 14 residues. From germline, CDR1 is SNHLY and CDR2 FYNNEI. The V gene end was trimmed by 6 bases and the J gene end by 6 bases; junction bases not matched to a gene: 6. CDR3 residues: CASRPGTSADTQYF. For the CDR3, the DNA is TGTGCCAGCAGACCCGGGACTAGCGCGGATACGCAGTATTTT. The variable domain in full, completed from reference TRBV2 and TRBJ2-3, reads EPEVTQTPSHQVTQMGQEVILRCVPISNHLYFYWYRQILGQKVEFLVSFYNNEISEKSEIFDDQFSVERPDGSNFTLKIRSTKLEDSAMYFCASRPGTSADTQYFGPGTRLTVL.

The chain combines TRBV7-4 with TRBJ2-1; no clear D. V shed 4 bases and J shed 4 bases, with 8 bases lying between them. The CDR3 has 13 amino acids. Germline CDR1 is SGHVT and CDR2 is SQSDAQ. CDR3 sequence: CASSYPRYNEQFF. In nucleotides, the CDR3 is TGTGCCAGCAGCTATCCCCGGTACAATGAGCAGTTCTTC.

The CDR3: CASSYDRDRDSYEQYF. The CDR3 coding sequence is TGTGCCAGCAGCTATGACCGGGACAGGGACTCCTACGAGCAGTACTTC. The chain couples TRBV7-9 to TRBJ2-7; 9 positions match TRBD1. This CDR3 contains 16 residues. Germline V CDR1 and CDR2: SEHNR, FQNEAQ (reference sequence). V lost 4 bases and J lost 0; bases outside the gene matches: 7.

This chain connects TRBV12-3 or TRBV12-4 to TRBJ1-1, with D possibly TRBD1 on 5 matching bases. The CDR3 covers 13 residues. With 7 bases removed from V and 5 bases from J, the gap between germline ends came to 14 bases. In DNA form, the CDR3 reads TGTGCCAGCACCTTCGGGGGGGGGACTGAAGCTTTCTTT. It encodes CASTFGGGTEAFF.

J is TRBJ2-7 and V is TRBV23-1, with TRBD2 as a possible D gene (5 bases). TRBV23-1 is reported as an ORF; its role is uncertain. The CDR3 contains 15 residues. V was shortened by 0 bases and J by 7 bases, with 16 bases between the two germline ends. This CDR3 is CASSQSSLARSEQYF. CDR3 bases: TGCGCCAGCAGTCAATCGTCCCTAGCCCGGTCGGAGCAGTACTTC.

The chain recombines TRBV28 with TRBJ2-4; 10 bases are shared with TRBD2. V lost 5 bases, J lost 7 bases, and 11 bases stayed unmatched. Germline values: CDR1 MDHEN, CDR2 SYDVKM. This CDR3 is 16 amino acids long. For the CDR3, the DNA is TGTGCCAGCAGTCGGCCTAGCGGGAGAGGAGTCAACATTCAGTACTTC. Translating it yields CASSRPSGRGVNIQYF.

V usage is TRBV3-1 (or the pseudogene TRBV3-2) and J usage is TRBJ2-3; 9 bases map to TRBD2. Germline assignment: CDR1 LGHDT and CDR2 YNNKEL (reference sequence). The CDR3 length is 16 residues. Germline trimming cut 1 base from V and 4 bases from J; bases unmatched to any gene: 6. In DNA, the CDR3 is TGTGCCAGCAGCCAAGGGAAAGGCGGGAGGGCAGATACGCAGTATTTT. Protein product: CASSQGKGGRADTQYF.

CDR3 coding DNA: TGTGCCAGCAGCCAACAGGGGCTAAATGAAAAACTGTTTTTT. As protein: CASSQQGLNEKLFF. The chain carries TRBV3-1 (or the pseudogene TRBV3-2) and TRBJ1-4, with a possible D match to TRBD1 (6 bases). In germline, CDR1 is LGHDT, CDR2 YNNKEL (reference sequence). The germline V and J ends were trimmed by 2 bases and 5 bases, with 9 bases remaining between them. The CDR3 is 14 amino acids.

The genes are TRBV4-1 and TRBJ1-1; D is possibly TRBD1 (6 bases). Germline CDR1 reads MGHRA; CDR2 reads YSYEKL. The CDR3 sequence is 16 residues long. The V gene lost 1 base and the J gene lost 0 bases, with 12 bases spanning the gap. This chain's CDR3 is CASSQGATGLNTEAFF. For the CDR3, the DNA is TGCGCCAGCAGCCAAGGGGCTACAGGGTTGAACACTGAAGCTTTCTTT.

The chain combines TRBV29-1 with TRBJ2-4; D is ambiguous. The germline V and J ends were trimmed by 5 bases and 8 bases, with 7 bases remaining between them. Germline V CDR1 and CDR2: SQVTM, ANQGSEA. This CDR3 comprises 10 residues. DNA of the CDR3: TGCAGCGTTAATTCAGACATTCAGTACTTC. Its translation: CSVNSDIQYF.

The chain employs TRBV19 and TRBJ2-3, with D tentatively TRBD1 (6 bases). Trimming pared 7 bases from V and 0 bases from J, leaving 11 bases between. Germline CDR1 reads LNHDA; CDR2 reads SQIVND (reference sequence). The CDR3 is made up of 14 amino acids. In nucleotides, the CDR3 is TGTGCCAGTAAAACAGGGCCTAGCACAGATACGCAGTATTTT. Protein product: CASKTGPSTDTQYF. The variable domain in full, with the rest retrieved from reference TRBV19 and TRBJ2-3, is DGGITQSPKYLFRKEGQNVTLSCEQNLNHDAMYWYRQDPGQGLRLIYYSQIVNDFQKGDIAEGYSVSREKKESFPLTVTSAQKNPTAFYLCASKTGPSTDTQYFGPGTRLTVL.

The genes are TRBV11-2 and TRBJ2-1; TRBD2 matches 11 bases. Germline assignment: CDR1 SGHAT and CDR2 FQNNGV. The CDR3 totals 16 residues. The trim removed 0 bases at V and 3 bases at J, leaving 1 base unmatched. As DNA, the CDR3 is TGTGCCAGCAGCTTAGAAGGGACTAGCGGCTACAATGAGCAGTTCTTC. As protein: CASSLEGTSGYNEQFF.

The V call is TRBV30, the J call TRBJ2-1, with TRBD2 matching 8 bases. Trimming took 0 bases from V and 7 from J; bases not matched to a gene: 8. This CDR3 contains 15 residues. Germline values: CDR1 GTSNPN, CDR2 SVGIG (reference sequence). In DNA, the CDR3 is TGTGCCTGGAGTGTACGAATAGCGGGGCCTAATGAGCAGTTCTTC. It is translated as CAWSVRIAGPNEQFF.

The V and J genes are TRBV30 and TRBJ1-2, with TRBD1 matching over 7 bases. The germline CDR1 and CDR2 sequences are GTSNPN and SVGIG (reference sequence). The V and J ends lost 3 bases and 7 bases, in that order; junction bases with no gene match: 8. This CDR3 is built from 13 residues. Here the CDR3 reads CAWSHQGDGGYTF. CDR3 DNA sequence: TGTGCCTGGAGCCACCAGGGGGACGGTGGCTACACCTTC. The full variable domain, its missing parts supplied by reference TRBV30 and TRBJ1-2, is SQTIHQWPATLVQPVGSPLSLECTVEGTSNPNLYWYRQAAGRGLQLLFYSVGIGQISSEVPQNLSASRPQDRQFILSSKKLLLSDSGFYLCAWSHQGDGGYTFGSGTRLTVV.

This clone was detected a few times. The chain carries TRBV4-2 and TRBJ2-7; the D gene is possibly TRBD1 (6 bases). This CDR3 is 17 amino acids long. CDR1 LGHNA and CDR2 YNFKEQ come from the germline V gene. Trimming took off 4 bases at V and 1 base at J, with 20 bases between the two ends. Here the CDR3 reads CASSPGLTTGRSYEQYF. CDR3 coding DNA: TGTGCCAGCAGCCCAGGACTTACTACAGGGCGATCCTACGAGCAGTACTTC.

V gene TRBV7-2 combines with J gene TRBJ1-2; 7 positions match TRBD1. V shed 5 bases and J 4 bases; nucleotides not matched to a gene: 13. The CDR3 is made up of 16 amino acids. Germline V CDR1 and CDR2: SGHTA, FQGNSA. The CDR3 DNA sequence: TGTGCCAGCAGCCAACAACTCCCCGACAGGGCCTATGGCTACACCTTC. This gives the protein CASSQQLPDRAYGYTF.

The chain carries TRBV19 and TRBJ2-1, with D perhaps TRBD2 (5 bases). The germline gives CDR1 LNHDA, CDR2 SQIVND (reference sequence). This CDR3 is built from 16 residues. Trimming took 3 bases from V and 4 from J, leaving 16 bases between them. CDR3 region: CASSISGGRRYNEQFF. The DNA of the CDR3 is TGTGCCAGTAGTATTTCCGGCGGACGGAGGTACAATGAGCAGTTCTTC.

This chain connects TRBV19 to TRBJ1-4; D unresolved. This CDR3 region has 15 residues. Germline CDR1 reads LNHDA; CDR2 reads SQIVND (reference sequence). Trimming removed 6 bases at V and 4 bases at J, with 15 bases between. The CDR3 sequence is CASRMRPAFNEKLFF. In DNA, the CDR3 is TGTGCCAGTAGAATGAGGCCGGCGTTTAATGAAAAACTGTTTTTT.

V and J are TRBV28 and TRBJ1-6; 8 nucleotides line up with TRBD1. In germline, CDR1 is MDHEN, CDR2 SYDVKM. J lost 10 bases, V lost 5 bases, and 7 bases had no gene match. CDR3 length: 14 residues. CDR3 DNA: TGTGCCAGCAGTCGCGGACAGGGCGGATCACCCCTCCACTTT. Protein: CASSRGQGGSPLHF.